A selection of T cell receptor beta chains follows, all from one sample in a study of chemoradiotherapy in HPV16-positive cancers. The data were produced by immunoSEQ multiplex PCR, yet TCRdb's version contains in-frame clones alone and is incomplete. The data contain under 10,000 clones, around 88% of them seen just once; the ten biggest clones take up 11% to 15%. The sequencing used blood, collected from a patient who underwent chemoradiotherapy. The source is a human donor with HPV-associated anogenital cancer. CDR3s include the opening cysteine and the closing phenylalanine or tryptophan. The D gene is left open where the match is weak. Rows give clone size only sometimes, using once, few, many, or a class for an expanded clone.

TRBV6-6	NA	TRBJ1-5	NA	CASSSIQGNQPQHF	TGTGCCAGCAGCAGTATACAGGGCAATCAGCCCCAGCATTTT
TRBV6-5	NA	TRBJ2-2	few	CASSYGPTGELFF	TGTGCCAGCAGTTACGGTCCCACCGGGGAGCTGTTTTTT
TRBV5-1	NA	TRBJ2-3	NA	CASSLYNADTQYF	TGCGCCAGCAGCCTCTACAACGCAGATACGCAGTATTTT
TRBV27	TRBD1	TRBJ1-5	NA	CASSSPGTGGQPQHF	TGTGCCAGCAGTTCGCCCGGGACAGGGGGCCAGCCCCAGCATTTT
TRBV6-1	TRBD1	TRBJ2-3	NA	CASDRDGTDTQYF	TGTGCCAGCGACAGGGACGGCACAGATACGCAGTATTTT
TRBV10-3	NA	TRBJ2-3	NA	CAISPTVNTQYF	TGTGCCATCAGCCCAACAGTCAATACGCAGTATTTT
TRBV6-1	TRBD1	TRBJ1-5	NA	CASSWTGTQDQPQHF	TGTGCCAGCAGTTGGACAGGGACACAGGATCAGCCCCAGCATTTT
TRBV5-5	NA	TRBJ1-1	NA	CASSLNQDTRDEAFF	TGTGCCAGCAGCCTAAATCAGGACACCCGGGATGAAGCTTTCTTT
TRBV27	NA	TRBJ1-1	NA	CASSFGMNTEAFF	TGTGCCAGCAGTTTTGGAATGAACACTGAAGCTTTCTTT
TRBV30	NA	TRBJ1-6	NA	CAWMGDGPFNSPLHF	TGTGCCTGGATGGGGGACGGACCCTTCAATTCACCCCTCCACTTT
TRBV27	NA	TRBJ2-7	NA	CASRSLASSYEQYF	TGTGCCAGCCGGAGCCTAGCGAGCTCCTACGAGCAGTACTTC
TRBV5-4	TRBD2	TRBJ2-5	NA	CASSLEGSGGKTQYF	TGTGCCAGCAGCTTGGAGGGATCCGGGGGGAAGACCCAGTACTTC
TRBV7-9	NA	TRBJ2-3	NA	CASSLLWTKSTDTQYF	TGTGCCAGCAGCTTACTTTGGACAAAAAGCACAGATACGCAGTATTTT
TRBV10-1	NA	TRBJ1-2	NA	CASSEGPDYGYTF	TGCGCCAGCAGTGAGGGCCCGGATTATGGCTACACCTTC
TRBV10-3	TRBD1	TRBJ1-1	NA	CAIRQDRDTEAFF	TGTGCCATCAGACAAGACAGGGACACTGAAGCTTTCTTT
TRBV5-5	TRBD1	TRBJ2-3	NA	CASSTRTGRSDTQYF	TGTGCCAGCAGCACAAGGACAGGGAGGTCAGATACGCAGTATTTT
TRBV9	NA	TRBJ2-5	NA	CASSVGRWETQYF	TGTGCCAGCAGCGTCGGACGATGGGAGACCCAGTACTTC
TRBV5-6	TRBD2	TRBJ2-5	NA	CASSPWTSGGRETQYF	TGTGCCAGCAGCCCGTGGACTAGCGGGGGCCGAGAGACCCAGTACTTC
TRBV27	TRBD1	TRBJ1-2	NA	CASSILTGDASGYTF	TGTGCCAGCAGTATTTTGACAGGGGACGCTTCGGGCTACACCTTC
TRBV27	NA	TRBJ2-7	NA	CASSLKGPSYEQYF	TGTGCCAGCAGTTTAAAGGGACCTTCCTACGAGCAGTACTTC
TRBV2	TRBD1	TRBJ1-6	NA	CASRGTGSSYNSPLHF	TGTGCCAGCAGAGGGACAGGGAGCTCCTATAATTCACCCCTCCACTTT
TRBV30	NA	TRBJ1-2	NA	CAWSVLSINYGYTF	TGTGCCTGGAGTGTTTTGAGTATTAACTATGGCTACACCTTC
TRBV19	TRBD1	TRBJ2-4	NA	CASTPRGTGYAKNIQYF	TGTGCCAGTACCCCCAGGGGGACAGGGTATGCCAAAAACATTCAGTACTTC
TRBV19	TRBD1	TRBJ2-5	NA	CASAVGTAQETQYF	TGTGCCAGTGCCGTCGGGACAGCCCAAGAGACCCAGTACTTC
TRBV9	NA	TRBJ1-4	once	CASSNSGEKLFF	TGTGCCAGCAGCAATTCTGGAGAAAAACTGTTTTTT
TRBV19	TRBD1	TRBJ1-1	NA	CASSVQGSRNTEAFF	TGTGCCAGTAGCGTACAGGGGTCTAGGAACACTGAAGCTTTCTTT
TRBV6-1	TRBD1	TRBJ1-5	NA	CASNPGQGLNQPQHF	TGTGCCAGCAATCCGGGACAGGGCCTCAATCAGCCCCAGCATTTT
TRBV25-1	NA	TRBJ2-2	few	CASEPGIGELFF	TGTGCCAGCGAACCGGGGATCGGGGAGCTGTTTTTT
TRBV5-1	TRBD1	TRBJ1-2	NA	CASSQPDRATGYTF	TGCGCCAGCAGCCAACCCGACAGGGCTACTGGCTACACCTTC
TRBV19	NA	TRBJ2-7	NA	CASSLQSSTYEQYF	TGTGCCAGTAGTCTTCAAAGCTCCACCTACGAGCAGTACTTC
TRBV5-4	TRBD1	TRBJ1-4	NA	CASSSQGARRVNEKLFF	TGTGCCAGCAGCTCCCAGGGGGCGCGGCGGGTCAATGAAAAACTGTTTTTT
TRBV4-3	NA	TRBJ1-3	NA	CASSQDEGSGNTIYF	TGCGCCAGCAGCCAAGACGAGGGTTCCGGAAACACCATATATTTT
TRBV6-5	NA	TRBJ1-3	NA	CASSYRWSSGNTIYF	TGTGCCAGCAGTTACCGGTGGAGCTCTGGAAACACCATATATTTT
TRBV10-2	TRBD1	TRBJ1-1	NA	CASRDRGYTEAFF	TGCGCCAGCCGGGACAGGGGATATACTGAAGCTTTCTTT
TRBV7-2	NA	TRBJ1-1	NA	CASSSTGVAAFF	TGTGCCAGCAGCTCGACGGGGGTGGCCGCTTTCTTT
TRBV9	TRBD2	TRBJ2-5	NA	CASSVGSGGAGETQYF	TGTGCCAGCAGCGTAGGTAGCGGGGGGGCCGGGGAGACCCAGTACTTC
TRBV19	TRBD1	TRBJ1-1	NA	CASSGQGIKNTEAFF	TGTGCCAGTTCGGGACAGGGGATTAAGAACACTGAAGCTTTCTTT
TRBV2	TRBD2	TRBJ2-5	NA	CASRGLAGGRETQYF	TGTGCCAGCAGAGGACTAGCGGGGGGAAGGGAGACCCAGTACTTC
TRBV6-6	NA	TRBJ1-5	once	CASSRQDQPQHF	TGTGCCAGCAGCCGACAGGATCAGCCCCAGCATTTT
TRBV5-1	NA	TRBJ2-3	NA	CASSLKGPSDTQYF	TGCGCCAGCAGCTTGAAAGGTCCCTCAGATACGCAGTATTTT
TRBV5-6	NA	TRBJ2-1	NA	CASSSGRTHTSFF	TGTGCCAGCAGCTCGGGACGGACCCATACTTCGTTCTTC
TRBV4-2	NA	TRBJ1-4	NA	CASSHVRGEKLFF	TGTGCCAGCAGCCATGTAAGGGGTGAAAAACTGTTTTTT
TRBV5-6	NA	TRBJ2-7	NA	CASSWGGGSYEQYF	TGTGCCAGCAGCTGGGGTGGGGGTTCCTACGAGCAGTACTTC
TRBV6-5	TRBD1	TRBJ2-2	NA	CASLRQGATGELFF	TGTGCCAGCTTAAGACAGGGGGCAACCGGGGAGCTGTTTTTT
TRBV5-4	TRBD1	TRBJ2-5	NA	CASSLGDSQETQYF	TGTGCCAGCAGCTTGGGGGACAGCCAAGAGACCCAGTACTTC
TRBV11-2	NA	TRBJ2-2	NA	CASSSRYGDAGELFF	TGTGCCAGCAGCTCCCGATACGGTGACGCCGGGGAGCTGTTTTTT
TRBV27	TRBD1	TRBJ1-4	NA	CASSPYIQGFNEKLFF	TGTGCCAGCAGTCCCTACATACAGGGGTTCAACGAAAAACTGTTTTTT